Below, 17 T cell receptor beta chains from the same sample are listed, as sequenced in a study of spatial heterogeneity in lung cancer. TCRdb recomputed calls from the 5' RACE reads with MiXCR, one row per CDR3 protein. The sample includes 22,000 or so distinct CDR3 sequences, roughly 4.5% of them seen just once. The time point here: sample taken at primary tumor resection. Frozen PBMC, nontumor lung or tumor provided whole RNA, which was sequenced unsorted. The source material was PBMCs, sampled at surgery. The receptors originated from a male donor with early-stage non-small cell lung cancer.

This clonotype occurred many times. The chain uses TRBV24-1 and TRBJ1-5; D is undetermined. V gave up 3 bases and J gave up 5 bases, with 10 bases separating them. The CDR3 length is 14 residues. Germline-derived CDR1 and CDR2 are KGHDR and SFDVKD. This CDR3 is CATSDHSVDQPQHF. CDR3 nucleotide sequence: TGTGCCACCAGTGATCACAGTGTCGATCAGCCCCAGCATTTT.

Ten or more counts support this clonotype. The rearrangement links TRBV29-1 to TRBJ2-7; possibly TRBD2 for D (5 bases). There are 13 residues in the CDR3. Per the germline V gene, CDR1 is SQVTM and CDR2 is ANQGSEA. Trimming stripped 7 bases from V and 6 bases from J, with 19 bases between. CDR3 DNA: TGCAGCGCCCAGCGGCAGAATGATGGCGAGCAGTACTTC. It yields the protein CSAQRQNDGEQYF.

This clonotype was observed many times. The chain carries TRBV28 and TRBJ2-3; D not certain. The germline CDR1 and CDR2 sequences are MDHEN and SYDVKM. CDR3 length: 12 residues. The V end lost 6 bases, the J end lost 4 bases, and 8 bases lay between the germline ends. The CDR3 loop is CASSLDADTQYF. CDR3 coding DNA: TGTGCCAGCAGCTTGGACGCAGATACGCAGTATTTT.

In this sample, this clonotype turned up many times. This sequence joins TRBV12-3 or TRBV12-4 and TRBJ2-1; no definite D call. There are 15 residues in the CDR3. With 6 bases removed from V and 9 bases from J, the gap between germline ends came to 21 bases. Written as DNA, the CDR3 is TGTGCCAGCAGCTTTGGCAGAACACGATGGGGTGAGCAGTTCTTC. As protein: CASSFGRTRWGEQFF.

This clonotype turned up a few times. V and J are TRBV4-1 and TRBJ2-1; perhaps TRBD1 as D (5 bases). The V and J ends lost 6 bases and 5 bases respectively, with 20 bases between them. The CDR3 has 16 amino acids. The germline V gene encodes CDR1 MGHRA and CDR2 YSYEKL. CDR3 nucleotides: TGCGCCAGCAGACCGACAGTACTCCAGTCCCACAATGAGCAGTTCTTC. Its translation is CASRPTVLQSHNEQFF.

CDR3 coding DNA: TGTGCCAGCAGGCCCGGGGGTCATAGCAATCAGCCCCAGCATTTT. Translating gives CASRPGGHSNQPQHF. This rearrangement joins TRBV6-5 to TRBJ1-5; a weak D match, TRBD1 (5 bases). Germline V lookup: CDR1 MNHEY, CDR2 SVGAGI. With 6 bases removed from V and 0 bases from J, the gap between germline ends came to 12 bases. The CDR3 is made up of 15 amino acids.

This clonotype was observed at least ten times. CDR3 in amino acids: CASSLGGTGLSTEAFF. As DNA, the CDR3 is TGCGCCAGCAGCTTGGGTGGAACAGGGTTGAGCACTGAAGCTTTCTTT. This chain connects TRBV5-1 to TRBJ1-1; D may be TRBD1 (6 bases). The V gene lost 0 bases and the J gene lost 4 bases, with 16 bases spanning the gap. The CDR3 totals 16 residues. The germline CDR1 and CDR2 sequences are SGHRS and YFSETQ.

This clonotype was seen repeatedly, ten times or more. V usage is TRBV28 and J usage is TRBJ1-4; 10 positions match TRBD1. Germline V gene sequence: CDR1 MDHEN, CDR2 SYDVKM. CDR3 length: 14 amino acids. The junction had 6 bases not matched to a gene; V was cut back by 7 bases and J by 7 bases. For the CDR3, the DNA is TGTGCCAGCATCCCGGGGGACAGGGGTGAAAAACTGTTTTTT. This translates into CASIPGDRGEKLFF.

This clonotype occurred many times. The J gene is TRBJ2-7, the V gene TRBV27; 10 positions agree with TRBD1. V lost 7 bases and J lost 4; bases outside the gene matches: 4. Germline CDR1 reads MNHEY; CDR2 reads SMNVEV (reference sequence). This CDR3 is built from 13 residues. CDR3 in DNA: TGTGCCAGCACCAGGACAGGGGGGTACGAGCAGTACTTC. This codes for CASTRTGGYEQYF.

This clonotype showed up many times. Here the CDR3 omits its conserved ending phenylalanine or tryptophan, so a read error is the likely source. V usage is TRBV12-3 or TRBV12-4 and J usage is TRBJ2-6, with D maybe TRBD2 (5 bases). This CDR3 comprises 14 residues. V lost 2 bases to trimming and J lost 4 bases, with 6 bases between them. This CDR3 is CASSLREGANVLTS. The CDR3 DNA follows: TGTGCCAGCAGTTTAAGGGAGGGGGCCAACGTCCTGACTTCC.

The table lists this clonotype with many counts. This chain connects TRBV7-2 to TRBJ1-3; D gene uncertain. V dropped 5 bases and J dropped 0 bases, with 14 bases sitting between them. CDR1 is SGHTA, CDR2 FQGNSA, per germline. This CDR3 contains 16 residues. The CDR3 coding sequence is TGTGCCAGCAGCCCTTTTGGTCCGAACTCTGGAAACACCATATATTTT. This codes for CASSPFGPNSGNTIYF. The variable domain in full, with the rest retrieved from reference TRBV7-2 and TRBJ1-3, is GAGVSQSPSNKVTEKGKDVELRCDPISGHTALYWYRQSLGQGLEFLIYFQGNSAPDKSGLPSDRFSAERTGGSVSTLTIQRTQQEDSAVYLCASSPFGPNSGNTIYFGEGSWLTVV.

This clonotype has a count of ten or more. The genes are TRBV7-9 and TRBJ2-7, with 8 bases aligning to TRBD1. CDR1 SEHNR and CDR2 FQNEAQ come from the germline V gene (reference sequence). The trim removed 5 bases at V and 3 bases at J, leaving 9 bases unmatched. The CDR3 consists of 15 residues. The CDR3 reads CASSPTGGTLYEQYF. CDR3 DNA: TGTGCCAGCAGCCCTACAGGGGGGACCCTCTACGAGCAGTACTTC.

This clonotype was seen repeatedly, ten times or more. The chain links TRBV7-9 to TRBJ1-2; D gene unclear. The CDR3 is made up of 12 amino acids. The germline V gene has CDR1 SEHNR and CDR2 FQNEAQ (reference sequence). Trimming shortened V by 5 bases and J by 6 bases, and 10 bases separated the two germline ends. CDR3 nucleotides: TGTGCCAGCAGCCCCCGTTACGATGGCTACACCTTC. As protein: CASSPRYDGYTF.

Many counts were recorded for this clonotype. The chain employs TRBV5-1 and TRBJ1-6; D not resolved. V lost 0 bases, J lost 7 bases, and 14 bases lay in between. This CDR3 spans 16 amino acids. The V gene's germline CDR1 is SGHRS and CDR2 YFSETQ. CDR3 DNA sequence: TGCGCCAGCAGCTTGGAACAGCCAGGCTCCAATTCACCCCTCCACTTT. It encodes CASSLEQPGSNSPLHF.

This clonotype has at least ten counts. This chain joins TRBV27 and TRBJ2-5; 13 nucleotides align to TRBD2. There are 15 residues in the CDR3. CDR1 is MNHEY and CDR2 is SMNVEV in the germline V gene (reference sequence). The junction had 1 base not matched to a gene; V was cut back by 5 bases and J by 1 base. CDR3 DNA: TGTGCCAGCAGTCGGACTAGCGGGAGCCAAGAGACCCAGTACTTC. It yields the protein CASSRTSGSQETQYF.

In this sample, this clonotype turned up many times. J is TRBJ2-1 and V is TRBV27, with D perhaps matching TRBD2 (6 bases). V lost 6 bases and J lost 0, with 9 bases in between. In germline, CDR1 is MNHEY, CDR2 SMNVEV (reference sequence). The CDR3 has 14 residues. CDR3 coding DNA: TGTGCCAGCAGAAGCGGGTTCTCCTACAATGAGCAGTTCTTC. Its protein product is CASRSGFSYNEQFF.

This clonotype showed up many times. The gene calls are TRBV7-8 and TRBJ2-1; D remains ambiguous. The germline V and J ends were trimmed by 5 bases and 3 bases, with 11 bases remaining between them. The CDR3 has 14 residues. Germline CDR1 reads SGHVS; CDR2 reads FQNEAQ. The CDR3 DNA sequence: TGTGCCAGCAGCCCCCGGATTAGCTACAATGAGCAGTTCTTC. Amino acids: CASSPRISYNEQFF.